These 20 T cell receptor beta chains were sequenced from one sample in a study of T cell repertoires in cytomegalovirus infection. TCRdb reprocessed the reads with MiXCR, giving one entry per CDR3 protein. The sample contains 200,000 to 250,000 distinct CDR3 sequences, roughly 23% of which appear only once. The sample consisted of CD8+ T cells from PBMCs. These receptors were collected from a human donor in good health (CMV status not recorded). Some clones in this sample may be carry-over from other donors' samples.

The V and J genes are TRBV7-4 and TRBJ1-2; D ambiguous. The CDR3 is 14 residues long. The germline CDR1 and CDR2 sequences are SGHVT and SQSDAQ. V was clipped by 0 bases and J by 2 bases, with 7 bases between them. CDR3 in amino acids: CASSLARLNYGYTF. CDR3 bases: TGTGCCAGCAGCTTAGCCCGGCTGAACTATGGCTACACCTTC.

The V call is TRBV29-1, the J call TRBJ2-1; the match to TRBD1 covers 9 bases. Germline lookup yields CDR1 SQVTM and CDR2 ANQGSEA. The CDR3 spans 12 residues. Unmatched junction bases numbered 1, after V lost 4 bases and J lost 6 bases. The CDR3 nucleotides read TGCAGCGTTGGGGACAGGGCCAATGAGCAGTTCTTC. It translates to CSVGDRANEQFF.

This clonotype was detected ten times or more. The chain uses TRBV7-2 and TRBJ1-2; D is ambiguous. CDR1 is SGHTA and CDR2 is FQGNSA in the germline V gene. V was trimmed by 5 bases and J by 1 base, leaving 14 bases between them. This CDR3 comprises 15 residues. The CDR3: CASSGMERLNYGYTF. DNA for the CDR3: TGTGCCAGCAGCGGGATGGAGAGACTTAACTATGGCTACACCTTC.

This clonotype was seen a single time. A much bigger clone sits one base away, suggesting this may be a read error. This sequence joins TRBV7-6 and TRBJ2-7; possibly TRBD1 for D (6 bases). Germline V gene data show CDR1 as SGHVS and CDR2 as FNYEAQ. This CDR3 comprises 13 residues. The CDR3 DNA reads TGTGTCAGCAGCCACGGACAGAGATACGAGCAGTACTTC. Protein: CVSSHGQRYEQYF.

This chain joins TRBV6-2 or TRBV6-3 and TRBJ2-7; D is undetermined. CDR1 is MNHEY and CDR2 is SVGEGT in the germline V gene. This CDR3 spans 13 amino acids. Trimming took 2 bases from V and 2 from J, leaving 7 bases between them. CDR3 protein: CASSYLETYEQYF. Here the CDR3 DNA reads TGTGCCAGCAGTTACCTCGAGACCTACGAGCAGTACTTC.

This clonotype was counted ten times or more. The V gene is TRBV20-1, the J gene TRBJ1-5; 8 nucleotides agree with TRBD1. With 6 bases clipped from V and 6 bases from J, the junction kept 10 bases outside the gene matches. Germline CDR1 DFQATT, CDR2 SNEGSKA (reference sequence). The CDR3 totals 14 residues. The CDR3 here is CSASETGVFQPQHF. The CDR3 DNA reads as TGCAGTGCCTCGGAGACAGGGGTTTTTCAGCCCCAGCATTTT.

This clonotype was counted only a few times. The chain combines TRBV27 with TRBJ1-5; 7 bases align to TRBD1. The CDR3 is 14 residues long. V lost 4 bases to trimming and J lost 5 bases; unmatched junction nucleotides: 5. Germline lookup yields CDR1 MNHEY and CDR2 SMNVEV (reference sequence). The CDR3 DNA reads as TGTGCCAGCAGTTCACAGGGGACCTATCAGCCCCAGCATTTT. Protein product: CASSSQGTYQPQHF.

At least ten counts were recorded for this clonotype. The chain combines TRBV4-2 with TRBJ2-1, with TRBD2 matching over 13 bases. Per the germline V gene, CDR1 is LGHNA and CDR2 is YNFKEQ. This CDR3 is built from 16 residues. V lost 0 bases and J lost 8; bases outside the gene matches: 4. The CDR3 DNA reads as TGTGCCAGCAGCCAAGAACTAGCGGGGGGGCATGATGAGCAGTTCTTC. It encodes CASSQELAGGHDEQFF.

This clonotype was seen many times. The chain couples TRBV7-2 to TRBJ2-1; TRBD2 agrees at 9 bases. The CDR3 covers 15 residues. Trimming took 5 bases from V and 10 from J; bases not matched to a gene: 12. Germline CDR1 reads SGHTA; CDR2 reads FQGNSA. CDR3 DNA sequence: TGTGCCAGCAGCCCTATAGGAGCGGGGGGATACGAGCAGTTCTTC. It yields the protein CASSPIGAGGYEQFF.

The table lists this clonotype with many counts. The chain carries TRBV7-9 and TRBJ2-1, with D possibly being TRBD1 (5 bases). The length of the CDR3 is 12 residues. Germline V gives CDR1 SEHNR, CDR2 FQNEAQ (reference sequence). The V gene lost 1 base and the J gene lost 11 bases, with 9 bases spanning the gap. As DNA, the CDR3 is TGTGCCAGCAGCTTAGAGGACATTAAGCAGTTCTTC. Its protein product is CASSLEDIKQFF.

The gene calls are TRBV2 and TRBJ2-3; D unresolved. Deletions cut 8 bases from V and 14 bases from J, with 32 bases between. The CDR3 loop spans 16 amino acids. Germline CDR1 is SNHLY and CDR2 is FYNNEI. The CDR3 protein is CASASTNTDTQYSAYF. The CDR3 DNA reads as TGTGCCAGCGCCTCGACAAACACAGATACGCAGTATTCAGCGTATTTT.

This chain uses TRBV29-1 with TRBJ1-5, with D perhaps matching TRBD1 (5 bases). The CDR3 covers 14 residues. V dropped 6 bases and J dropped 4 bases, with 16 bases sitting between them. In germline, CDR1 is SQVTM, CDR2 ANQGSEA. The CDR3 bases are TGCAGCGTGGCCCCGGGGGGGTTGAATCAGCCCCAGCATTTT. Protein product: CSVAPGGLNQPQHF.

The sample holds many counts of this clonotype. This rearrangement joins TRBV11-2 to TRBJ2-3, with 8 bases that match TRBD2. With V trimmed by 5 bases and J by 3 bases, 13 bases remained unmatched. This CDR3 comprises 17 residues. CDR1 is SGHAT and CDR2 is FQNNGV in the germline V gene. Here the CDR3 reads CASSETSGGSWTDTQYF. The DNA of the CDR3 is TGTGCCAGCAGCGAAACGAGCGGGGGATCGTGGACAGATACGCAGTATTTT. Combining the CDR3 with reference TRBV11-2 and TRBJ2-3 gives the whole variable domain EAGVAQSPRYKIIEKRQSVAFWCNPISGHATLYWYQQILGQGPKLLIQFQNNGVVDDSQLPKDRFSAERLKGVDSTLKIQPAKLEDSAVYLCASSETSGGSWTDTQYFGPGTRLTVL.

This sequence joins TRBV12-3 or TRBV12-4 and TRBJ2-5, with D possibly matching TRBD2 (6 bases). This CDR3 is 14 amino acids long. The V and J ends lost 5 bases and 4 bases respectively, with 14 bases between them. CDR3 loop: CASSPLGTRETQYF. The CDR3 coding sequence is TGTGCCAGCAGTCCACTCGGGACTCGAGAGACCCAGTACTTC.

In its sample, this clonotype was seen once. The gene calls are TRBV7-9 and TRBJ2-7; the match to TRBD1 covers 9 bases. Trimming at V came to 5 bases and at J to 6 bases, leaving 8 bases not matched to a gene. The CDR3 runs to 14 residues. In germline, CDR1 is SEHNR, CDR2 FQNEAQ (reference sequence). The CDR3 DNA follows: TGTGCCAGCAGCCCCGGGACAGGGATGGGCGAGCAGTACTTC. Its translation: CASSPGTGMGEQYF.

In its sample, this clonotype was seen many times. The rearrangement uses TRBV7-8 and TRBJ2-2, with 13 bases aligning to TRBD2. Germline values: CDR1 SGHVS, CDR2 FQNEAQ. The CDR3 has 16 residues. V shed 2 bases, J shed 8 bases, and the junction held 5 bases outside the gene matches. The CDR3 loop reads CASSLSTSGGAGELFF. CDR3 DNA: TGTGCCAGCAGCTTATCCACTAGCGGGGGGGCGGGGGAGCTGTTTTTT.

This clonotype turned up a few times. This chain joins TRBV28 and TRBJ2-7, with 10 bases identical to TRBD1. V shed 6 bases and J 3 bases; nucleotides not matched to a gene: 5. The CDR3 has 14 residues. The V gene's germline CDR1 is MDHEN and CDR2 SYDVKM. The CDR3, as DNA: TGTGCCAGCAGGAGGGGACAGGGGTACTACGAGCAGTACTTC. It translates to CASRRGQGYYEQYF.

This clonotype was detected ten times or more. Here the CDR3 reads CASRGQGYSPLHF. The CDR3 bases are TGTGCCAGCAGGGGACAGGGGTATTCACCCCTCCACTTT. This chain uses TRBV12-3 or TRBV12-4 with TRBJ1-6, with 10 bases fitting TRBD1. Trimming at V came to 6 bases and at J to 8 bases, leaving 1 base not matched to a gene. This CDR3 region has 13 residues.

This chain links TRBV27 with TRBJ2-7, with TRBD1 matching over 8 bases. Germline CDR1 MNHEY, CDR2 SMNVEV (reference sequence). There are 15 residues in the CDR3. Trimming took 3 bases from V and 5 from J; bases not matched to a gene: 9. CDR3 protein: CASSLSQGAGNEQYF. The CDR3, as DNA: TGTGCCAGCAGTTTGAGCCAGGGGGCTGGGAACGAGCAGTACTTC.

This clonotype showed up just a few times. J is TRBJ1-1 and V is TRBV28; D not resolved. V was shortened by 7 bases and J by 5 bases, with 20 bases between the two germline ends. CDR1 is MDHEN and CDR2 is SYDVKM in the germline V gene. The CDR3 runs to 15 residues. The CDR3 region has the DNA TGTGCCAGCACCCAAATTGGAGCCTCGAGGACTGAAGCTTTCTTT. Residues: CASTQIGASRTEAFF.